The present T cell receptor beta chain was sequenced within a study of control samples from healthy donors and cancer patients. TCRdb's table, derived via immunoSEQ multiplex PCR, lists solely in-frame clones and lacks some. The sample shows over 75,000 clones, almost 85% of them seen only once. Germline CDR1 reads PRHDT; CDR2 reads FYEKMQ (reference sequence). The J segment lost 6 bases and the V segment lost 5 bases, leaving 11 bases of the junction unmatched. This CDR3 is built from 16 residues. The receptor's source is a man aged 55 to 70 in good health. The rearrangement joins TRBV13 to TRBJ2-5; 11 nucleotides agree with TRBD1. Input material: blood. The CDR3 loop is CASSEGGQGAMKTQYF. CDR3 nucleotide sequence: TGTGCCAGCAGCGAGGGCGGACAGGGGGCTATGAAGACCCAGTACTTC.